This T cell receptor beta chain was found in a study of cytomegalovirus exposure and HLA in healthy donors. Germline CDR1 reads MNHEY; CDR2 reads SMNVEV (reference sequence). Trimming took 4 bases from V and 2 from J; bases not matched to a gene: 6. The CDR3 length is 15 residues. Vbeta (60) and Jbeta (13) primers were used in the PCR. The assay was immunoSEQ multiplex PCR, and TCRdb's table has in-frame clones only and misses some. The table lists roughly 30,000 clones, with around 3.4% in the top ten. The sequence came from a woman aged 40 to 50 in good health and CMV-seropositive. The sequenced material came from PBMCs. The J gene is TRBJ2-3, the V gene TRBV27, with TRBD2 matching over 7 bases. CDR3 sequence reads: CASSSLADVTDTQYF. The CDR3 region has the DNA TGTGCCAGCAGTTCGCTAGCGGACGTCACAGATACGCAGTATTTT.